One sample yielded the 3 T cell receptor beta chains listed below, sequenced in a study of PD-L1 blockade in urothelial cancer. Generated by immunoSEQ multiplex PCR, the TCRdb table keeps only in-frame clones and is missing some. The sample holds 40,000 to 55,000 clones; approximately 87% are singletons and the top ten take about 5.8%. Specimen: PBMCs, collected around atezolizumab (anti-PD-L1) treatment. The receptors derive from a man aged 35-49 years with urothelial cancer.

The V gene is TRBV11-3, the J gene TRBJ2-7; TRBD2 agrees at 14 bases. CDR3 length: 15 amino acids. Germline V lookup: CDR1 SGHNT, CDR2 YENEEA. J lost 5 bases, V lost 5 bases, and 5 bases had no gene match. The CDR3 protein is CASSPGLAGVDEQYF. CDR3 in DNA: TGTGCCAGCAGCCCGGGACTAGCGGGAGTCGACGAGCAGTACTTC. Full variable domain (remainder filled in from reference TRBV11-3 and TRBJ2-7): EAGVVQSPRYKIIEKKQPVAFWCNPISGHNTLYWYLQNLGQGPELLIRYENEEAVDDSQLPKDRFSAERLKGVDSTLKIQPAELGDSAVYLCASSPGLAGVDEQYFGPGTRLTVT.

V and J are TRBV6-5 and TRBJ2-7, with a tentative D call TRBD2 (5 bases). The length of the CDR3 is 12 residues. V lost 9 bases to trimming and J lost 2 bases, with 11 bases between them. Germline V lookup: CDR1 MNHEY, CDR2 SVGAGI. This CDR3 is CASRTGTYEQYF. As DNA, the CDR3 is TGTGCCAGTAGGACGGGAACCTACGAGCAGTACTTC.

V usage is TRBV6-4 and J usage is TRBJ1-5; D is undetermined. V was clipped by 6 bases and J by 0 bases, with 6 bases between them. The length of the CDR3 is 13 residues. Germline lookup yields CDR1 MRHNA and CDR2 SNTAGT. CDR3 DNA sequence: TGTGCCAGCAGCCCAGATAGCAATCAGCCCCAGCATTTT. Its translation is CASSPDSNQPQHF.